The clone carrying this TCR beta chain was observed a handful of times. TCRdb processed the RT-PCR reads anew with MiXCR; each CDR3 protein has one entry. This table has about 680,000 distinct CDR3 sequences, more than 13% appearing once. Trimming took 0 bases from V and 5 from J, leaving 7 bases between them. The germline CDR1 and CDR2 sequences are SGHAT and FQNNGV. This CDR3 comprises 13 residues. The chain joins TRBV11-2 to TRBJ2-5; D call uncertain. The TCR was taken from a female donor in good health, serving as a healthy control. The sequenced sample consisted of memory CD4+ T cells from blood. This chain's CDR3 is CASSLDRPETQYF. In DNA form, the CDR3 reads TGTGCCAGCAGCTTAGATAGGCCTGAGACCCAGTACTTC.